Each of the 23 T cell receptor beta chains below was sequenced from the same sample in a study of identical twins' blood T cells. TCRdb reprocessed the 5' RACE reads via MiXCR and lists one record per CDR3 protein. The sample contains 300,000 to 450,000 distinct CDR3 sequences, about 28% of which appear only once. The sample comprised PBMCs. The receptor set was obtained from a woman aged 18 to 50 in good health.

This sequence joins TRBV6-2 or TRBV6-3 and TRBJ1-2; weak D call: TRBD1 (5 bases). Trimming removed 8 bases at V and 5 bases at J, with 15 bases between. Looked up from germline, CDR1 is MNHEY and CDR2 is SVGEGT. This CDR3 comprises 13 residues. CDR3 in amino acids: CASVSWGEYGYTF. In nucleotides, the CDR3 is TGTGCCAGCGTTAGTTGGGGCGAATATGGCTACACCTTC.

This clonotype turned up a few times. The chain links TRBV24-1 to TRBJ2-1, with D unresolved. This CDR3 region has 15 residues. V dropped 3 bases and J dropped 6 bases, with 14 bases sitting between them. Germline-derived CDR1 and CDR2 are KGHDR and SFDVKD. The CDR3 coding sequence is TGTGCCACCAGTGATCCAGCTAGTGTTGGCAATGAGCAGTTCTTC. Translating gives CATSDPASVGNEQFF.

This clonotype was recorded a few times. The J gene is TRBJ2-2, the V gene TRBV5-6, with D hard to call. Germline loops: CDR1 SGHDT, CDR2 YYEEEE. This CDR3 is 12 amino acids long. With 3 bases removed from V and 5 bases from J, the gap between germline ends came to 5 bases. CDR3 sequence: CASSYETGELFF. DNA for the CDR3: TGTGCCAGCAGCTATGAAACCGGGGAGCTGTTTTTT.

The V gene is TRBV20-1, the J gene TRBJ1-1; D gene ambiguous. The CDR3 is 15 amino acids. The germline V and J ends were trimmed by 1 base and 0 bases, with 12 bases remaining between them. Looked up from germline, CDR1 is DFQATT and CDR2 is SNEGSKA (reference sequence). CDR3 nucleotide sequence: TGCAGTGCTAGAGTTATAGGACGGATGAACACTGAAGCTTTCTTT. Protein sequence: CSARVIGRMNTEAFF.

The J gene is TRBJ2-3, the V gene TRBV11-2; the D is unclear. Trimming cost V 6 bases and J 4 bases, with 23 bases left between them. The germline gives CDR1 SGHAT, CDR2 FQNNGV. This CDR3 is 17 amino acids long. For the CDR3, the DNA is TGTGCCAGCAGTTTAATGGCTGTTCCGGGCCACCCAGATACGCAGTATTTT. Protein: CASSLMAVPGHPDTQYF.

The rearrangement links TRBV18 to TRBJ1-1; D uncertain. Germline CDR1 is KGHSH and CDR2 is LQKENI. V lost 3 bases, J lost 4 bases, and 15 bases lay in between. The CDR3 length is 15 residues. This CDR3 reads CASSPGTGGGTEAFF. CDR3 DNA: TGTGCCAGCTCACCGGGCACCGGAGGCGGCACTGAAGCTTTCTTT.

The chain couples TRBV6-5 to TRBJ1-6; D is possibly TRBD1 (6 bases). CDR1 is MNHEY, CDR2 SVGAGI, per germline. Trimming took 5 bases from V and 0 from J, leaving 14 bases between them. The CDR3 contains 17 residues. CDR3 in amino acids: CASSLRGSSSYNSPLHF. The CDR3 DNA reads as TGTGCCAGCAGTCTCAGGGGCTCCAGCTCCTATAATTCACCCCTCCACTTT.

The chain is built from TRBV20-1 and TRBJ1-6; TRBD1 aligns across 8 bases. V lost 0 bases and J lost 7; bases outside the gene matches: 8. Per the germline V gene, CDR1 is DFQATT and CDR2 is SNEGSKA (reference sequence). The CDR3 contains 16 residues. CDR3: CSARDRTGNYNSPLHF. In DNA, the CDR3 is TGCAGTGCTAGAGACCGGACAGGGAATTACAATTCACCCCTCCACTTT.

The chain links TRBV14 to TRBJ2-7; D remains unclear. This CDR3 is 14 amino acids long. Trimming left V 0 bases short and J 4 bases short, with 10 bases between. Germline V gives CDR1 SGHDN, CDR2 FVKESK. DNA of the CDR3: TGTGCCAGCAGCCAAGATGTGGGTAGATACGAGCAGTACTTC. Amino acid sequence: CASSQDVGRYEQYF.

This chain connects TRBV20-1 to TRBJ2-1; D not resolved. Trimming took off 3 bases at V and 3 bases at J, with 9 bases between the two ends. The CDR3 contains 13 residues. Per the germline V gene, CDR1 is DFQATT and CDR2 is SNEGSKA (reference sequence). The CDR3 region has the DNA TGCAGTGCTAGTGGGCTTAGCTACAATGAGCAGTTCTTC. Its protein is CSASGLSYNEQFF.

This clonotype was seen many times. This chain connects TRBV27 to TRBJ1-2; D may be TRBD1 (6 bases). Trimming removed 4 bases from V and 4 bases from J, with 13 bases in between. There are 14 residues in the CDR3. The V gene's germline CDR1 is MNHEY and CDR2 SMNVEV (reference sequence). CDR3 nucleotide sequence: TGTGCCAGCAGTTCTATCACAGGGACCTATGGCTACACCTTC. This sequence encodes CASSSITGTYGYTF.

The J gene is TRBJ2-7, the V gene TRBV5-1; D remains unclear. Germline CDR1 reads SGHRS; CDR2 reads YFSETQ. V lost 4 bases and J 3 bases, leaving 11 bases between the germline ends. The CDR3 has 13 residues. CDR3 sequence reads: CASSIDGLYEQYF. CDR3 bases: TGCGCCAGCAGCATCGACGGGCTCTACGAGCAGTACTTC.

The CDR3 bases are TGTGCCAGCAGCCAATTTTCGACAGGGGGGGGCACTGAAGCTTTCTTT. Translating it yields CASSQFSTGGGTEAFF. The genes are TRBV3-1 and TRBJ1-1; TRBD1 matches at 9 bases. The CDR3 sequence is 16 residues long. CDR1 and CDR2 from the germline V gene are LGHDT and YNNKEL (reference sequence). Germline trimming cut 2 bases from V and 4 bases from J; bases unmatched to any gene: 8.

The V gene is TRBV4-3, the J gene TRBJ2-7, with D perhaps matching TRBD2 (5 bases). The germline V gene has CDR1 LGHNA and CDR2 YSLEER. The length of the CDR3 is 14 residues. V gave up 4 bases and J gave up 6 bases, with 16 bases separating them. The CDR3: CASSPGMLAGEQYF. The CDR3 DNA reads TGCGCCAGCAGCCCCGGGATGCTAGCAGGCGAGCAGTACTTC.

The J gene is TRBJ2-1, the V gene TRBV27; TRBD1 might be the D (6 bases). CDR1 and CDR2 from the germline V gene are MNHEY and SMNVEV (reference sequence). This CDR3 has 16 amino acids. V was shortened by 1 base and J by 1 base, with 11 bases between the two germline ends. CDR3 protein: CASSLYRQGSYNEQFF. CDR3 DNA sequence: TGTGCCAGCAGTTTATATCGCCAGGGGTCCTACAATGAGCAGTTCTTC.

This clonotype was observed a few times. The rearrangement uses TRBV10-3 and TRBJ2-2; 11 nucleotides align to TRBD2. CDR3 length: 13 amino acids. Germline assignment: CDR1 ENHRY and CDR2 SYGVKD. With 10 bases clipped from V and 6 bases from J, the junction kept 4 bases outside the gene matches. CDR3 amino acids: CATLLAGAGELFF. The CDR3 bases are TGTGCCACCCTACTAGCGGGAGCCGGGGAGCTGTTTTTT.

The gene calls are TRBV27 and TRBJ1-1; D perhaps matches TRBD1 (5 bases). The V gene's germline CDR1 is MNHEY and CDR2 SMNVEV (reference sequence). The CDR3 length is 14 residues. V was clipped by 3 bases and J by 1 base, with 9 bases between them. This CDR3 is CASSFGGTNTEAFF. CDR3 sequence (DNA): TGTGCCAGCAGTTTCGGGGGGACGAACACTGAAGCTTTCTTT.

The chain combines TRBV29-1 with TRBJ2-7, with D tentatively TRBD1 (6 bases). The V gene's germline CDR1 is SQVTM and CDR2 ANQGSEA. The CDR3 extends over 15 amino acids. The V end was cut by 7 bases, the J end by 2 bases, with 21 bases between. CDR3 sequence (DNA): TGCAGCGCCCGATCCCCCGGGACACTTGCCTACGAGCAGTACTTC. Protein product: CSARSPGTLAYEQYF.

CDR3 nucleotide sequence: TGTGCCAGCAGTCTACCCGGGCAGGTTAATGAAAAACTGTTTTTT. Its protein product is CASSLPGQVNEKLFF. The chain carries TRBV25-1 and TRBJ1-4; D uncertain. Germline-derived CDR1 and CDR2 are MGHDK and SYGVNS. Trimming pared 5 bases from V and 4 bases from J, leaving 14 bases between. The CDR3 has 15 residues.

This clonotype was seen ten or more times. The rearrangement joins TRBV11-2 to TRBJ1-1; a weak D match, TRBD1 (6 bases). This CDR3 is 15 amino acids long. The V end lost 2 bases, the J end lost 0 bases, and 10 bases lay between the germline ends. Germline CDR1 reads SGHAT; CDR2 reads FQNNGV. The CDR3 nucleotides read TGTGCCAGCAGCTTAAGGGGGGCCATGAACACTGAAGCTTTCTTT. Its protein product is CASSLRGAMNTEAFF. Supplemented by reference TRBV11-2 and TRBJ1-1, the full variable domain reads EAGVAQSPRYKIIEKRQSVAFWCNPISGHATLYWYQQILGQGPKLLIQFQNNGVVDDSQLPKDRFSAERLKGVDSTLKIQPAKLEDSAVYLCASSLRGAMNTEAFFGQGTRLTVV.

The table lists this clonotype with a few counts. J is TRBJ1-3 and V is TRBV5-1, with D uncertain. This CDR3 has 15 residues. The germline gives CDR1 SGHRS, CDR2 YFSETQ. Between the trimmed V and J ends, which lost 0 bases and 1 base, there was a span of 8 bases. CDR3: CASSLAQGSGNTIYF. The CDR3 DNA sequence: TGCGCCAGCAGCTTGGCTCAAGGGTCTGGAAACACCATATATTTT.

Details on this clonotype: A much larger clone is a single base away; this may be a read error. Given the absence of the conserved phenylalanine or tryptophan at the CDR3 end, a read error is likely. J is TRBJ2-2 and V is TRBV29-1, with D maybe TRBD2 (6 bases). From germline, CDR1 is SQVTM and CDR2 ANQGSEA. V was trimmed by 3 bases and J by 1 base, leaving 6 bases between them. This CDR3 has 13 residues. The CDR3 is CSVEEGNTGELFS. CDR3 DNA sequence: TGCAGCGTTGAGGAGGGGAACACCGGGGAGCTGTTTTCT.

In this sample, this clonotype turned up a few times. CDR3 coding DNA: TGCGCCAGCAGCAGAAGACAGAACAGGGGCTTTAACTATGGCTACACCTTC. It yields the protein CASSRRQNRGFNYGYTF. This chain joins TRBV5-1 and TRBJ1-2, with TRBD1 matching over 7 bases. CDR1 and CDR2 (germline): SGHRS, YFSETQ. The CDR3 extends over 17 amino acids. V dropped 4 bases and J dropped 1; count of bases not matched to a gene: 13. Combining the CDR3 with reference TRBV5-1 and TRBJ1-2 gives the whole variable domain KAGVTQTPRYLIKTRGQQVTLSCSPISGHRSVSWYQQTPGQGLQFLFEYFSETQRNKGNFPGRFSGRQFSNSRSEMNVSTLELGDSALYLCASSRRQNRGFNYGYTFGSGTRLTVV.